Presented here are 22 T cell receptor beta chains from one specimen sequenced in a study of T-cell reconstitution after alpha-beta-depleted transplantation in children. Construction of the TCRbeta library involved unique molecular identifiers. A single record per CDR3 protein comes from TCRdb applying MiXCR to the PCR reads. The profile shows over 150,000 distinct CDR3 sequences, around 10% of them singletons. Sequenced material: PBMCs, taken before TCRalphabeta/CD19-depleted stem cell transplant. Receptors were obtained from a boy between 2 and 10 years old with acute myeloid leukemia, due to receive a stem cell transplant.

This clonotype was detected many times. The rearrangement joins TRBV5-1 to TRBJ2-7; a weak D match, TRBD1 (6 bases). CDR3 length: 13 residues. In germline, CDR1 is SGHRS, CDR2 YFSETQ. Trimming took 0 bases from V and 7 from J, leaving 11 bases between them. The CDR3 is CASSLGAGEEQYV. In DNA form, the CDR3 reads TGCGCCAGCAGCTTGGGGGCAGGGGAAGAGCAGTACGTC.

This clonotype was detected ten times or more. The chain recombines TRBV5-5 with TRBJ2-1; D not certain. From germline, CDR1 is SGHKS and CDR2 YYEKEE (reference sequence). The V end was cut by 3 bases, the J end by 8 bases, with 6 bases between. The length of the CDR3 is 11 residues. The CDR3 nucleotides are TGTGCCAGCAGCTCTGGCTATGAGCAGTTCTTC. Encoded protein: CASSSGYEQFF.

Many counts were recorded for this clonotype. The chain recombines TRBV3-1 with TRBJ1-1; TRBD1 might be the D (5 bases). Trimming stripped 4 bases from V and 10 bases from J, with 16 bases between. CDR3 length equals 13 residues. Germline assignment: CDR1 LGHDT and CDR2 YNNKEL (reference sequence). In DNA form, the CDR3 reads TGTGCCAGCAGCCCCACCGGCGGGGGTCGAGCTTTCTTT. It yields the protein CASSPTGGGRAFF.

This clonotype was found many times. V is TRBV20-1 and J is TRBJ1-4; D gene uncertain. The V and J ends lost 1 base and 4 bases respectively, with 4 bases between them. CDR1 and CDR2 (germline): DFQATT, SNEGSKA (reference sequence). The CDR3 is made up of 12 amino acids. The CDR3 DNA reads TGCAGTGCTAGAGCTTTTAATGAAAAACTGTTTTTT. Residues: CSARAFNEKLFF.

The table lists this clonotype with many counts. The junction and the germline gene differ at one end; a read error may be behind it. The chain employs TRBV5-1 and TRBJ2-5; 7 bases map to TRBD1. CDR3 length: 18 residues. Germline V gives CDR1 SGHRS, CDR2 YFSETQ. CDR3 residues: CASSPPAGGVGGQATQYF. The CDR3 DNA reads TGCGCCAGCAGCCCTCCCGCAGGGGGTGTGGGTGGACAAGCGACCCAGTACTTC.

There are many counts of this clonotype. The J gene is TRBJ2-1, the V gene TRBV28, with TRBD2 matching over 8 bases. Germline lookup yields CDR1 MDHEN and CDR2 SYDVKM. The length of the CDR3 is 15 residues. The J segment lost 6 bases and the V segment lost 1 base, leaving 5 bases of the junction unmatched. The CDR3 region is CASSLFGLAGNEQFF. DNA of the CDR3: TGTGCCAGCAGTTTATTTGGGCTAGCGGGCAATGAGCAGTTCTTC. The full variable domain, its missing parts supplied by reference TRBV28 and TRBJ2-1, is DVKVTQSSRYLVKRTGEKVFLECVQDMDHENMFWYRQDPGLGLRLIYFSYDVKMKEKGDIPEGYSVSREKKERFSLILESASTNQTSMYLCASSLFGLAGNEQFFGPGTRLTVL.

This clonotype was observed many times. The chain uses TRBV5-1 and TRBJ1-2; D perhaps matches TRBD1 (6 bases). In germline, CDR1 is SGHRS, CDR2 YFSETQ. The CDR3 contains 15 residues. V was clipped by 4 bases and J by 2 bases, with 15 bases between them. For the CDR3, the DNA is TGCGCCAGCAGCCCAATTCCGGGACAAAACTATGGCTACACCTTC. It specifies CASSPIPGQNYGYTF.

This clonotype showed up many times. The chain joins TRBV4-1 to TRBJ1-1; D gene unclear. The V gene's germline CDR1 is MGHRA and CDR2 YSYEKL. The CDR3 consists of 17 residues. Trimming removed 3 bases at V and 0 bases at J, with 17 bases between. The DNA for the CDR3 is TGCGCCAGCAGCCACTTCTCCGCTGGACGGGTGAACACTGAAGCTTTCTTT. This sequence encodes CASSHFSAGRVNTEAFF.

This clonotype has a count of ten or more. The V and J genes are TRBV6-1 and TRBJ2-1; D is unclear. Germline CDR1 reads MNHNS; CDR2 reads SASEGT. Trimming stripped 1 base from V and 5 bases from J, with 9 bases between. The CDR3 is 14 amino acids. CDR3 sequence (DNA): TGTGCCAGCAGTGAAGTCGGAAGGGACAATGAGCAGTTCTTC. The encoded protein is CASSEVGRDNEQFF.

On this clonotype: This sequence may be a read error, since a much larger clone differs from it by one base. The chain recombines TRBV6-2 or TRBV6-3 with TRBJ2-7, with 8 bases that match TRBD2. CDR1 is MNHEY, CDR2 SVGEGT, per germline. The CDR3 spans 13 residues. The CDR3 here is CASEGLVGNEHYF. DNA of the CDR3: TGTGCCAGCGAGGGACTAGTGGGCAACGAGCATTACTTC.

This clonotype was seen repeatedly, ten times or more. The chain joins TRBV7-8 to TRBJ2-7; D is possibly TRBD1 (5 bases). Germline CDR1 is SGHVS and CDR2 is FQNEAQ. Trimming shortened V by 0 bases and J by 10 bases, and 16 bases separated the two germline ends. The CDR3 runs 14 residues. For the CDR3, the DNA is TGTGCCAGCAGCTTAGCTCGTCTAGGGGATCTTCAGTACGTC. It translates to CASSLARLGDLQYV.

The sample holds many counts of this clonotype. The chain is built from TRBV20-1 and TRBJ2-7, with 7 positions matching TRBD2. The CDR3 extends over 15 amino acids. V shed 0 bases, J shed 3 bases, and the junction held 8 bases outside the gene matches. Germline loops: CDR1 DFQATT, CDR2 SNEGSKA (reference sequence). The CDR3 spells CSARDQAGSYYEQYF. The CDR3 nucleotides read TGCAGTGCTAGAGACCAAGCGGGGTCTTACTACGAGCAGTACTTC.

This clonotype was counted at least ten times. The V call is TRBV24-1, the J call TRBJ2-1; TRBD1 agrees at 11 bases. The CDR3 has 18 amino acids. The germline CDR1 and CDR2 sequences are KGHDR and SFDVKD. V lost 3 bases and J lost 7; bases outside the gene matches: 13. CDR3 loop: CATSDRIFSGQGVNEQFF. The CDR3 DNA reads TGTGCCACCAGTGATAGAATATTTTCGGGACAGGGGGTGAATGAGCAGTTCTTC.

This clonotype was found many times. V and J are TRBV15 and TRBJ2-1, with TRBD2 matching over 7 bases. CDR1 is LNHNV and CDR2 is YYDKDF in the germline V gene (reference sequence). The CDR3 totals 18 residues. Unmatched junction bases numbered 11, after V lost 0 bases and J lost 3 bases. The CDR3 spells CATSRDYFGERGYNEQFF. The CDR3 DNA reads as TGTGCCACCAGCAGAGACTACTTCGGGGAGCGGGGCTACAATGAGCAGTTCTTC.

The table lists this clonotype with many counts. The rearrangement joins TRBV5-1 to TRBJ2-7; possibly TRBD1 for D (5 bases). Germline CDR1 is SGHRS and CDR2 is YFSETQ. V shed 3 bases and J shed 5 bases, with 15 bases lying between them. There are 14 residues in the CDR3. The CDR3, as DNA: TGCGCCAGCAGCTGGATCCAGGGTTCCCACGAGCAGTACTTC. It is translated as CASSWIQGSHEQYF.

The J gene is TRBJ2-3, the V gene TRBV9; D uncertain. Per the germline V gene, CDR1 is SGDLS and CDR2 is YYNGEE. The CDR3 consists of 15 residues. V was trimmed by 4 bases and J by 3 bases, leaving 15 bases between them. The chain's CDR3 is CASSRGPYPTDTQYF. CDR3 sequence (DNA): TGTGCCAGCAGCCGCGGCCCATACCCTACAGATACGCAGTATTTT.

This clonotype was observed many times. The CDR3 DNA follows: TGTGCCAGCAGCTCCGGGACAGGGGGGTATGAAGACTATGGCTACACCTTC. This codes for CASSSGTGGYEDYGYTF. This sequence joins TRBV27 and TRBJ1-2; TRBD1 aligns across 11 bases. With 6 bases clipped from V and 3 bases from J, the junction kept 12 bases outside the gene matches. Germline CDR1 is MNHEY and CDR2 is SMNVEV (reference sequence). This CDR3 region has 17 residues.

This clonotype was recorded at least ten times. The rearrangement uses TRBV4-1 and TRBJ2-2, with D tentatively TRBD1 or TRBD2 (5 bases each). The CDR3 spans 16 residues. The V gene's germline CDR1 is MGHRA and CDR2 YSYEKL. V lost 7 bases and J 1 base, leaving 16 bases between the germline ends. The CDR3 here is CASTLGPLENTGELFF. CDR3 coding DNA: TGCGCCAGCACCCTGGGACCTTTGGAGAACACCGGGGAGCTGTTTTTT.

This clonotype was detected ten times or more. CDR3 region: CASSLGTSGRTGELFF. For the CDR3, the DNA is TGTGCCAGCAGCTTGGGGACTAGCGGGAGGACCGGGGAGCTGTTTTTT. This chain connects TRBV5-6 to TRBJ2-2, with TRBD2 identical over 14 bases. This CDR3 has 16 amino acids. The germline V gene has CDR1 SGHDT and CDR2 YYEEEE. The J segment lost 5 bases and the V segment lost 0 bases, leaving 0 bases of the junction unmatched.

This clonotype was observed many times. The chain has TRBV20-1 and TRBJ1-6, with unresolved D. Germline V gene data show CDR1 as DFQATT and CDR2 as SNEGSKA (reference sequence). V gave up 3 bases and J gave up 10 bases, with 19 bases separating them. The CDR3 contains 15 residues. The CDR3 loop reads CSARAYFIDRSPLHF. CDR3 DNA: TGCAGTGCTAGGGCCTATTTTATTGACCGATCACCCCTCCACTTT.

This clonotype was seen repeatedly, ten times or more. V is TRBV4-1 and J is TRBJ2-3, with 7 bases matching TRBD2. The germline V gene encodes CDR1 MGHRA and CDR2 YSYEKL. This CDR3 contains 15 residues. With 4 bases clipped from V and 3 bases from J, the junction kept 7 bases outside the gene matches. CDR3 nucleotides: TGCGCCAGCAGCCGGGGCGGCGGGGGAACAGATACGCAGTATTTT. This translates into CASSRGGGGTDTQYF.

This clonotype was seen repeatedly, ten times or more. This sequence joins TRBV9 and TRBJ2-7; TRBD1 agrees at 8 bases. V dropped 5 bases and J dropped 3; count of bases not matched to a gene: 4. CDR1 SGDLS and CDR2 YYNGEE come from the germline V gene. The CDR3 loop spans 13 amino acids. Written as DNA, the CDR3 is TGTGCCAGCAGTGTACAGGGGGACTACGAGCAGTACTTC. Protein product: CASSVQGDYEQYF.